This is a list of T cell receptor beta chains from one sample in a study of blood T cell repertoires in COVID-19. Assay used: immunoSEQ multiplex PCR; TCRdb lists only in-frame clones, some missing. The profile shows 120,000 to 150,000 clones, around three quarters of them singletons. The sequencing sample was made of peripheral blood. The receptors stem from a man aged 55 to 70 with acute or convalescent COVID-19. Both conserved end residues are part of each CDR3. D genes are given only for firm matches. Clone size is shown for a subset of rows, as once, few, many or a class of expanded clone.

TRBJ2-7 | TRBV6-5 | few | . | TGTGCCAGCAGGGGGGCAGGGACGAATTACGAGCAGTACTTC | CASRGAGTNYEQYF
TRBJ2-1 | TRBV7-9 | few | . | TGTGCCAGCAGCCAACAACAATCCCGAGGCAATGAGCAGTTCTTC | CASSQQQSRGNEQFF
TRBJ1-2 | TRBV27 | . | . | TGTGCCAGCAGTTTGACGGGAGCCTTAAACTATGGCTACACCTTC | CASSLTGALNYGYTF
TRBJ2-7 | TRBV30 | . | . | TGTGCCTGGAGTGTAATTAGGAGTGAGCAGTACTTC | CAWSVIRSEQYF
TRBJ2-3 | TRBV7-2 | . | . | TGTGCCAGCAGCCCAATAATGGCAGGGAGCACAGATACGCAGTATTTT | CASSPIMAGSTDTQYF
TRBJ2-1 | TRBV15 | . | . | TGTGCCACCAGCAGGGCCGGGGGGCAATACAATGAGCAGTTCTTC | CATSRAGGQYNEQFF
TRBJ2-7 | TRBV3-1/TRBV3-2 | . | . | TGTGCCAGCAGCCAAGCGGTATACGAGCAGTACTTC | CASSQAVYEQYF
TRBJ2-7 | TRBV12-2 | few | . | TGTGCAAGTCGCCCGCGACTAGCGGCTCCCTACGAGCAGTACTTC | CASRPRLAAPYEQYF
TRBJ2-3 | TRBV24-1 | . | . | TGTGCCACCAGTGACTATATTAATACGCAGTATTTT | CATSDYINTQYF
TRBJ2-5 | TRBV7-9 | . | . | TGTGCCAGCAGCCTAGGAGTCCAAGAGACCCAGTACTTC | CASSLGVQETQYF
TRBJ1-6 | TRBV7-2 | . | TRBD1 | TGTGCCAGCAGCTTAACTGGGGGACAGGGCGGATCACCCCTCCACTTT | CASSLTGGQGGSPLHF
TRBJ2-7 | TRBV27 | . | TRBD2 | TGTGCCAGCAGTTCTGGTCTAGCGGGAGACGAGCAGTACTTC | CASSSGLAGDEQYF
TRBJ1-2 | TRBV24-1 | . | TRBD1 | TGTGCCACCAGTGATTCCAGGGGGAACTCCCGAGACGGCTACACCTTC | CATSDSRGNSRDGYTF
TRBJ2-7 | TRBV27 | . | TRBD1 | TGTGCCAGCAGTTTTTGTCCATTATACCAGCCCTCACAGGGGGCTGACGAGCAGTACTTC | CASSFCPLYQPSQGADEQYF
TRBJ2-1 | TRBV28 | few | . | TGTGCCAGCAGTCGGAGGAGGGTGCATACGGCCTACAATGAGCAGTTCTTC | CASSRRRVHTAYNEQFF
TRBJ2-7 | TRBV24-1 | . | TRBD1 | TGTGCCACCAGTGATAGGACAGGGGCGACCTACGAGCAGTACTTC | CATSDRTGATYEQYF
TRBJ1-2 | TRBV7-9 | . | . | TGTGCCAGCAGTCGAGGCGACTATGGCTACACCTTC | CASSRGDYGYTF
TRBJ2-1 | TRBV3-1/TRBV3-2 | . | . | TGTGCCAGCAGCCAAGGGGGTGAGGGTGAGCAGTTCTTC | CASSQGGEGEQFF
TRBJ1-1 | TRBV28 | . | . | TGTGCCAGCAGTCTTAGAGGGAACACTGAAGCTTTCTTT | CASSLRGNTEAFF
TRBJ1-5 | TRBV27 | . | . | TGTGCCAGCAGTTTCAACGGGGGAGATCAGCCCCAGCATTTT | CASSFNGGDQPQHF
TRBJ1-6 | TRBV9 | . | . | TGTGCCAGCAGCGTAGCAGGGGAAGGTTCACCCCTCCACTTT | CASSVAGEGSPLHF
TRBJ1-1 | TRBV12-3/TRBV12-4 | . | . | TGTGCCAGCAGTTTCGAGGGCGCTGAAGCTTTCTTT | CASSFEGAEAFF
TRBJ2-5 | TRBV6-6 | . | TRBD1 | TGTGCCAGCAGTACACAGGGGGTTCGGGAGACCCAGTACTTC | CASSTQGVRETQYF
TRBJ2-3 | TRBV6-5 | once | TRBD2 | TGTGCCAGCAGGGCGGGAGGGGGGGCAGATACGCAGTATTTT | CASRAGGGADTQYF
TRBJ2-7 | TRBV7-2 | few | . | TGTGCCAGCAGCTTAGCAGGAGCCGGGGAGCAGTACTTC | CASSLAGAGEQYF
TRBJ2-5 | TRBV7-2 | once | TRBD2 | TGTGCCAGCAGCACCGGGACTAGCGGGGGGATAGTGGCCCAGTACTTC | CASSTGTSGGIVAQYF
TRBJ1-2 | TRBV28 | . | . | TGTGCCAGCAGTTTACCTGGCAGGGCCTATGGCTACACCTTC | CASSLPGRAYGYTF
TRBJ1-5 | TRBV6-5 | . | TRBD1 | TGTGCCATCGACAGGGGGCTCGAGGAGCCCCAGCATTTT | CAIDRGLEEPQHF
TRBJ2-1 | TRBV23-1 | once | . | TGCGCCAGCAGTCAATGGGGGGATAATGAGCAGTTCTTC | CASSQWGDNEQFF
TRBJ2-1 | TRBV25-1 | . | . | TGTGCCAGCAGTGACGGGGGTAGCTCCTACAATGAGCAGTTCTTC | CASSDGGSSYNEQFF
TRBJ1-3 | TRBV29-1 | . | . | TGCAGCGTTGAGGCTGGGGGCGCCGGAAACACCATATATTTT | CSVEAGGAGNTIYF
TRBJ2-2 | TRBV19 | . | TRBD2 | TGTGCCAGTAGCATAGGACTAGCTGGGACCGGGGAGCTGTTTTTT | CASSIGLAGTGELFF
TRBJ2-7 | TRBV7-2 | once | TRBD2 | TGTGCCAGCAGCCCGACTAGCGGGAAAAGGCCCTACGAGCAGTACTTC | CASSPTSGKRPYEQYF
TRBJ2-1 | TRBV4-1 | once | TRBD2 | TGCGCCAGCAGCCAAGATAGTCAGGCTAGCGGTTACAATGAGCAGTTCTTC | CASSQDSQASGYNEQFF
TRBJ1-1 | TRBV19 | . | . | TGTGCCAGTAGTTTAAGGGGTTTTTCTGAAGCTTTCTTT | CASSLRGFSEAFF
TRBJ1-5 | TRBV6-6 | . | TRBD1 | TGTGCCAGCAGTCCAAGACCCAACAGGGGCGGCAATCAGCCCCAGCATTTT | CASSPRPNRGGNQPQHF
TRBJ2-2 | TRBV25-1 | . | . | TGTGCCAGCAGTCGAGGGAGACAGAACACCGGGGAGCTGTTTTTT | CASSRGRQNTGELFF
TRBJ1-6 | TRBV28 | . | TRBD1 | TGTGCCAGCAGCCCACCACAGGGGTGGTCACCCCTCCACTTT | CASSPPQGWSPLHF
TRBJ2-5 | TRBV3-1/TRBV3-2 | . | TRBD2 | TGTGCCAGCAGCCAAGGCAACCCGGGGACTAGCGGGAGTTGGAAAGAGACCCAGTACTTC | CASSQGNPGTSGSWKETQYF
TRBJ1-1 | TRBV5-4 | few | . | TGTGCCAGCAGCCAAACGGGAGGGGCGTGGGGCACTGAAGCTTTCTTT | CASSQTGGAWGTEAFF
TRBJ2-1 | TRBV28 | . | TRBD2 | TGTGCCAGCCTAGCGGGAGGAACCAATGAGCAGTTCTTC | CASLAGGTNEQFF
TRBJ1-1 | TRBV5-1 | few | . | TGCGCCAGCAGTTCGGGACATTTGAACACTGAAGCTTTCTTT | CASSSGHLNTEAFF